This T cell receptor (beta chain) came from a study of technical replicates of blood from a handful of donors. TCRdb's table, derived via immunoSEQ multiplex PCR, lists solely in-frame clones and lacks some. The sample contains about 80,000 clones, 95% to 98% of which appear only once. Germline V gives CDR1 MNHEY, CDR2 SMNVEV (reference sequence). CDR3 length: 19 residues. V was clipped by 6 bases and J by 2 bases, with 29 bases between them. Sample: T cells isolated from PBMCs. The V and J genes are TRBV27 and TRBJ2-7, with D possibly TRBD2 on 5 matching bases. The source is a human donor in good health. In DNA form, the CDR3 reads TGTGCCAGCAGATCGGTCGGTGATATGTGGGAGTATCACCCCTACGAGCAGTACTTC. This sequence encodes CASRSVGDMWEYHPYEQYF.